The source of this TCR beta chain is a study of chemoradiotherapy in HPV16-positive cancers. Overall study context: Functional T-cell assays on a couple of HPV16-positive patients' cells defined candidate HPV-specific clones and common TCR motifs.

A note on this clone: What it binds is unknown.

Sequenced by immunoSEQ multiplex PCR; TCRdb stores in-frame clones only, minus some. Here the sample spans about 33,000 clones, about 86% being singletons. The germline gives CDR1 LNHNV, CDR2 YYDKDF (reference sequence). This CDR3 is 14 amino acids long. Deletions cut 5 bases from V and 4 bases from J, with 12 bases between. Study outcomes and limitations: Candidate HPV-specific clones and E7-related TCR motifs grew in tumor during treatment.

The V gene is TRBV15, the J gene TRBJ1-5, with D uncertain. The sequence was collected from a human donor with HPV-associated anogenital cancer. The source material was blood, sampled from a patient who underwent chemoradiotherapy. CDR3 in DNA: TGTGCCACCAGCCCAGGCACGGGAAATCAGCCCCAGCATTTT. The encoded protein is CATSPGTGNQPQHF. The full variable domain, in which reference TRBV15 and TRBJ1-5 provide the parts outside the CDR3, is DAMVIQNPRYQVTQFGKPVTLSCSQTLNHNVMYWYQQKSSQAPKLLFHYYDKDFNNEADTPDNFQSRRPNTSFCFLDIRSPGLGDTAMYLCATSPGTGNQPQHFGDGTRLSIL.